This record concerns one TCR beta chain sequence. Its target is not known. The sample originates from a study of OX40 agonist ivuxolimab in advanced cancers. Looking at the study overall: Dose-escalation patients suffered from hepatocellular carcinoma, melanoma, renal cell or head and neck cancer. Overall study findings and caveats: The CD4+ and CD8+ T cells in the blood had expanded clonally by week 6 at 0.1 to 3.0 mg/kg. Relatively little clonal expansion, among the lowest observed, appeared in partial responders at 0.1-3.0 mg/kg.

Blood draws occurred at baseline, cycle 4 day 1, and cycle 7 day 1. The CDR3 runs to 12 residues. The V end was cut by 5 bases, the J end by 8 bases, with 10 bases between. Germline V gives CDR1 SGHDN, CDR2 FVKESK. The assay was immunoSEQ multiplex PCR, and TCRdb's table has in-frame clones only and misses some. Here the sample spans 60,000 to 75,000 clones, over 75% being singletons. The rearrangement joins TRBV14 to TRBJ2-1; possible D gene TRBD2, 5 bases. The clonotype originates from an adult with an advanced solid tumor such as melanoma, head and neck, liver or kidney cancer. Sequenced here: CD4+ or CD8+ T cells sorted from blood, sampled in a trial of the OX40 agonist ivuxolimab. The CDR3, as DNA: TGTGCCAGCAGCAGGCTGGGAGATGAGCAGTTCTTC. It specifies CASSRLGDEQFF. Full variable domain (rest looked up from reference TRBV14 and TRBJ2-1): EAGVTQFPSHSVIEKGQTVTLRCDPISGHDNLYWYRRVMGKEIKFLLHFVKESKQDESGMPNNRFLAERTGGTYSTLKVQPAELEDSGVYFCASSRLGDEQFFGPGTRLTVL.